This TCR beta chain emerged from a study of cytomegalovirus exposure and HLA in healthy donors. Study findings and constraints: According to an earlier analysis, most TCR beta V segments yielded productive rearrangements about 87% or about 30% of the time. It has been reported that TCR beta sequences accurately predicted the HLA-A and HLA-B alleles of most subjects.

13 Jbeta primers and 60 Vbeta primers were used for the PCR. TCRdb's copy holds only in-frame clones and misses some; the assay was immunoSEQ multiplex PCR. The table has fewer than 150,000 clones, around 79% seen once. Comment on this clone: The antigen is unknown.

CDR3 length equals 16 residues. CDR1 is ENHRY, CDR2 SYGVKD, per germline. V was clipped by 7 bases and J by 7 bases; unmatched bases: 16. The sequenced material came from PBMCs. V gene TRBV10-3 combines with J gene TRBJ2-1; 7 bases are shared with TRBD2. This receptor was taken from a man aged 35-49 years in good health and CMV-seropositive. CDR3 bases: TGTGCCATCACCTCGGACGGGAGATCTAGCGGAAATGAGCAGTTCTTC. Translated, it gives CAITSDGRSSGNEQFF.